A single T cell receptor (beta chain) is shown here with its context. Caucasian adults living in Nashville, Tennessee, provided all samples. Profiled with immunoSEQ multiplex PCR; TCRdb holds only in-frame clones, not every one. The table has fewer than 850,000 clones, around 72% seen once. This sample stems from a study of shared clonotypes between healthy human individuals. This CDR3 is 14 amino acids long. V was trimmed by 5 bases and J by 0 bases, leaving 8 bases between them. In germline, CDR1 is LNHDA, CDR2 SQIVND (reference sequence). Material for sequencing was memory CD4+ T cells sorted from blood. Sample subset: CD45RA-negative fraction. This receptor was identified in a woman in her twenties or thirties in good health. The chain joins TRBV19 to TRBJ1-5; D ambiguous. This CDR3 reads CASSPQTSNQPQHF. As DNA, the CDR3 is TGTGCCAGTAGTCCCCAAACTAGCAATCAGCCCCAGCATTTT.